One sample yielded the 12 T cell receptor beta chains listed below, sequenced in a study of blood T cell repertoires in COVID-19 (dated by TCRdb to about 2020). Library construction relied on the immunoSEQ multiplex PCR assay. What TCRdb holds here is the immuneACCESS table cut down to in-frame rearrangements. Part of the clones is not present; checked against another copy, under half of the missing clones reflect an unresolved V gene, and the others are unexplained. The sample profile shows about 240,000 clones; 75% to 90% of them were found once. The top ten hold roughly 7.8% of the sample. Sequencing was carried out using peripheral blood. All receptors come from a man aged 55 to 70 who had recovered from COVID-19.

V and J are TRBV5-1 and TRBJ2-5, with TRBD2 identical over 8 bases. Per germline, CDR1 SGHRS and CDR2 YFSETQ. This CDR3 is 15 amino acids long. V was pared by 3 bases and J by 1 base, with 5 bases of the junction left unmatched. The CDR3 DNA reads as TGCGCCAGCAGCTCCCCGGGGGGGCCCCAAGAGACCCAGTACTTC. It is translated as CASSSPGGPQETQYF.

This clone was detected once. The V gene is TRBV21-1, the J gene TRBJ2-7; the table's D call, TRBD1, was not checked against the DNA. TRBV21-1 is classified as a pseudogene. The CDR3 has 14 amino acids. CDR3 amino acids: CASSKYSHSYEQYV. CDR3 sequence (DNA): TGTGCCAGCAGCAAGTACAGTCACTCCTACGAGCAGTACGTC.

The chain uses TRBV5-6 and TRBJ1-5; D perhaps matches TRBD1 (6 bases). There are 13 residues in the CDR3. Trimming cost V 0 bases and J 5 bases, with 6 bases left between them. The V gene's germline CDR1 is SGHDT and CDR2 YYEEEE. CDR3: CASSLAGDQPQHF. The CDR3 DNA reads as TGTGCCAGCAGCTTGGCAGGGGATCAGCCCCAGCATTTT. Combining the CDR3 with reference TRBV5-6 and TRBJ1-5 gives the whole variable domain DAGVTQSPTHLIKTRGQQVTLRCSPKSGHDTVSWYQQALGQGPQFIFQYYEEEERQRGNFPDRFSGHQFPNYSSELNVNALLLGDSALYLCASSLAGDQPQHFGDGTRLSIL.

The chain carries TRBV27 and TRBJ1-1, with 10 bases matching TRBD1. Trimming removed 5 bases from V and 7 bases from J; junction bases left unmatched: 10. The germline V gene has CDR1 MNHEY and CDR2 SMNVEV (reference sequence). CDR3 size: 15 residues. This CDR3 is CASSGTGARVGEAFF. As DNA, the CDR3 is TGTGCCAGCAGTGGGACAGGGGCCCGGGTTGGTGAAGCTTTCTTT.

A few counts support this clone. The CDR3 is CASSIPVEEFYGYTF. The DNA for the CDR3 is TGTGCCAGTAGTATACCGGTTGAGGAATTCTATGGCTACACCTTC. The chain uses TRBV19 and TRBJ1-2; D call uncertain. Trimming shortened V by 2 bases and J by 4 bases, and 14 bases separated the two germline ends. This CDR3 contains 15 residues. CDR1 and CDR2 (germline): LNHDA, SQIVND (reference sequence).

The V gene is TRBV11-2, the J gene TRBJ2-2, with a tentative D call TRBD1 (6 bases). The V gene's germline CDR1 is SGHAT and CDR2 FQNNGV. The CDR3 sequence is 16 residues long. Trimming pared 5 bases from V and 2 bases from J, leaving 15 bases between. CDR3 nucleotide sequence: TGTGCCAGCAGCCCACCGGGCAGGGGAAACACCGGGGAGCTGTTTTTT. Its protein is CASSPPGRGNTGELFF.

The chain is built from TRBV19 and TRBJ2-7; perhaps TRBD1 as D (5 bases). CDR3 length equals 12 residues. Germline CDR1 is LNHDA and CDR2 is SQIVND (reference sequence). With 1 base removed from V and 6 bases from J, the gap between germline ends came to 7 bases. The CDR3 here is CASSIGTGEQYF. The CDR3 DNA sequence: TGTGCCAGTAGTATAGGCACAGGCGAGCAGTACTTC.

The CDR3 loop reads CASSPLGGDANEQFF. The DNA of the CDR3 is TGTGCCAGCAGCCCCCTAGGGGGGGACGCCAATGAGCAGTTCTTC. This chain joins TRBV3-1 (or the pseudogene TRBV3-2) and TRBJ2-1, with D tentatively TRBD2 (7 bases). Between the trimmed V and J ends, which lost 4 bases and 6 bases, there was a span of 16 bases. Germline-derived CDR1 and CDR2 are LGHDT and YNNKEL (reference sequence). This CDR3 has 15 amino acids.

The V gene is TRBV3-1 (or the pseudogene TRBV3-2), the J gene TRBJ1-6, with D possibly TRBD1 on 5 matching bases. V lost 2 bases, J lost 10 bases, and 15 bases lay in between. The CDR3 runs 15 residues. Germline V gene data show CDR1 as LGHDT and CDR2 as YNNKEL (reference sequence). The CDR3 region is CASSQKQGGGSPLHF. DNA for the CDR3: TGTGCCAGCAGCCAAAAGCAGGGTGGCGGCTCACCCCTCCACTTT.

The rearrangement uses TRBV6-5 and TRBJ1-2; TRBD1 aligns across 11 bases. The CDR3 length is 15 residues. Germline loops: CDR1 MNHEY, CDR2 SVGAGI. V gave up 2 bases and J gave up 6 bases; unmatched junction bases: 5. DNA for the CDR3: TGTGCCAGCAGTTACGATGGGACAGGGGGTGATGGCTACACCTTC. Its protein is CASSYDGTGGDGYTF.

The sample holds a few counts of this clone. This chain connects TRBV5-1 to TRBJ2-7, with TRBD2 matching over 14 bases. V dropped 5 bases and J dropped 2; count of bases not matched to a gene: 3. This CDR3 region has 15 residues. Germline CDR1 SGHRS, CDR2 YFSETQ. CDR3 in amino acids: CASRRTSGGTYEQYF. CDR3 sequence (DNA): TGCGCCAGCAGACGGACTAGCGGGGGGACCTACGAGCAGTACTTC.

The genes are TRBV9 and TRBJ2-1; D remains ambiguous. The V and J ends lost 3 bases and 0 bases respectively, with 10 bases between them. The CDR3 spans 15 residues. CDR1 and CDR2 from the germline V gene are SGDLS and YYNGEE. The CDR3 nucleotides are TGTGCCAGCAGCGCAAGAGATAGCTCCTACAATGAGCAGTTCTTC. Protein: CASSARDSSYNEQFF.